This T cell receptor (beta chain) was sequenced in a study of shared clonotypes between healthy human individuals. Naive CD8 cells, CD45RO-negative and positively selected for CCR7, excluded terminally differentiated effector memory CD45RA+ cells. Sequenced by immunoSEQ multiplex PCR; TCRdb stores in-frame clones only, minus some. This table holds about 870,000 clones, 80% to 95% found once. This sequence was found in a man younger than 40 in good health. Material: naive CD8+ T cells sorted from blood.

The CDR3 spells CASSVLLAGVVNEQFF. Here the CDR3 DNA reads TGTGCCAGCAGCGTCTTACTAGCGGGAGTAGTTAATGAGCAGTTCTTC. The V call is TRBV7-2, the J call TRBJ2-1; 11 nucleotides match TRBD2. There are 16 residues in the CDR3. CDR1 and CDR2 (germline): SGHTA, FQGNSA. The V gene end was trimmed by 5 bases and the J gene end by 7 bases; junction bases not matched to a gene: 10.